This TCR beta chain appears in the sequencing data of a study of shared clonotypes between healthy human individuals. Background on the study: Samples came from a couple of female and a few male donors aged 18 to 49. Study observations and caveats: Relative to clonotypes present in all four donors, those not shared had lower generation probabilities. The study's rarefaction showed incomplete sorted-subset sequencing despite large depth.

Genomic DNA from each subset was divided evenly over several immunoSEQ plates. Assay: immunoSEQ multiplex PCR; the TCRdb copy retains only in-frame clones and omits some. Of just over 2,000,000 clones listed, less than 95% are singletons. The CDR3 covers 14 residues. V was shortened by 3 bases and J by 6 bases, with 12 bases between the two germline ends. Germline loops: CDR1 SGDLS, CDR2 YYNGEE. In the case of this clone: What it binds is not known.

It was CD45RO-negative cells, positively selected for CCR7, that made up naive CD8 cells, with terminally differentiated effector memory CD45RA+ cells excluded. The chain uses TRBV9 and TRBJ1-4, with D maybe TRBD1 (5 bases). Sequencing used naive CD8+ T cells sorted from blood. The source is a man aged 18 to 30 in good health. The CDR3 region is CASSGGALDEKLFF. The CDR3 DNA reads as TGTGCCAGCAGCGGAGGGGCCCTTGATGAAAAACTGTTTTTT.